This entry describes one T cell receptor beta chain. This sample was included in a study of early T cells in non-severe SARS-CoV-2 infection. The CDR3 runs 20 residues. Germline trimming cut 1 base from V and 3 bases from J; bases unmatched to any gene: 9. Germline CDR1 MGHRA, CDR2 YSYEKL. TCRdb reprocessed the 5' RACE reads via MiXCR and lists one record per CDR3 protein. The sample carries tens of thousands of distinct CDR3 sequences, 12% recorded once. This rearrangement joins TRBV4-1 to TRBJ2-2; TRBD2 agrees at 15 bases. This receptor was obtained from an adult who was a healthcare worker with PCR-confirmed SARS-CoV-2 infection or an uninfected control (not recorded which). The specimen was whole blood. The CDR3 DNA is TGCGCCAGCAGCCAAGGAGGACTAGCGGGAGGGCCGATCGACACCGGGGAGCTGTTTTTT. Its translation: CASSQGGLAGGPIDTGELFF.